Shown below are 17 T cell receptor beta chains from a single sample sequenced in a study of T cell responses to AZD1222 COVID-19 vaccine. Only in-frame clones appear in the TCRdb table, and some are missing; sequencing was by immunoSEQ multiplex PCR. The sample includes approximately 150,000 clones, about 94% of them seen just once. This sample comprised peripheral blood, obtained on day 0 of AZD1222 vaccination. The origin of the receptors is an adult in good health.

For this clone: At one of its ends the junction is not consistent with the germline gene, which may arise from a read error. The chain recombines TRBV5-1 with TRBJ2-7; TRBD1 or TRBD2 may be the D gene (7 bases each). Looked up from germline, CDR1 is SGHRS and CDR2 is YFSETQ. The CDR3 is 12 residues long. In DNA form, the CDR3 reads TGCGCCAGCAGCGCGGGGGACAGATGGAGGGTCTTC. This encodes CASSAGDRWRVF. Based on the CDR3 plus reference TRBV5-1 and TRBJ2-7, the full variable domain is KAGVTQTPRYLIKTRGQQVTLSCSPISGHRSVSWYQQTPGQGLQFLFEYFSETQRNKGNFPGRFSGRQFSNSRSEMNVSTLELGDSALYLCASSAGDRWRVFGPGTRLTVT.

V and J are TRBV5-4 and TRBJ2-1; D ambiguous. The germline V gene encodes CDR1 SGHNT and CDR2 YYREEE (reference sequence). The CDR3 spans 13 residues. The germline V and J ends were trimmed by 7 bases and 5 bases, with 13 bases remaining between them. This CDR3 is CASENKTNNEQFF. CDR3 DNA: TGTGCCAGCGAGAACAAAACTAACAATGAGCAGTTCTTC.

This clone was detected a few times. V gene TRBV5-1 combines with J gene TRBJ2-1; TRBD1 matches 9 bases. The CDR3 totals 15 residues. In germline, CDR1 is SGHRS, CDR2 YFSETQ. With V trimmed by 5 bases and J by 4 bases, 7 bases remained unmatched. The CDR3 bases are TGCGCCAGCAGGTCACCGGGACAGGGATACAATGAGCAGTTCTTC. It translates to CASRSPGQGYNEQFF.

The chain combines TRBV7-2 with TRBJ2-5; weak D call: TRBD1 (6 bases). Germline lookup yields CDR1 SGHTA and CDR2 FQGNSA. V dropped 5 bases and J dropped 5 bases, with 12 bases sitting between them. CDR3 length equals 13 residues. CDR3 residues: CASSPGQRETQYF. The CDR3 nucleotides are TGTGCCAGCAGCCCAGGACAGCGGGAGACCCAGTACTTC. The full variable domain, completed using reference TRBV7-2 and TRBJ2-5, is GAGVSQSPSNKVTEKGKDVELRCDPISGHTALYWYRQSLGQGLEFLIYFQGNSAPDKSGLPSDRFSAERTGGSVSTLTIQRTQQEDSAVYLCASSPGQRETQYFGPGTRLLVL.

This sequence joins TRBV5-1 and TRBJ1-1; possibly TRBD1 for D (6 bases). The V gene lost 4 bases and the J gene lost 0 bases, with 10 bases spanning the gap. Germline assignment: CDR1 SGHRS and CDR2 YFSETQ. CDR3 length: 14 residues. CDR3 nucleotides: TGCGCCAGCAGCATAACAGGGTTGAACACTGAAGCTTTCTTT. Protein product: CASSITGLNTEAFF.

This clone was seen only once. The rearrangement uses TRBV6-6 and TRBJ2-2, with TRBD1 matching over 7 bases. The junction had 0 bases not matched to a gene; V was cut back by 2 bases and J by 3 bases. The CDR3 totals 14 residues. Per the germline V gene, CDR1 is MNHNY and CDR2 is SVGAGI (reference sequence). Written as DNA, the CDR3 is TGTGCCAGCAGTTACCAGGGGGACACCGGGGAGCTGTTTTTT. It is translated as CASSYQGDTGELFF.

This clone was detected once. The rearrangement links TRBV12-3 or TRBV12-4 to TRBJ2-7, with D hard to call. V was clipped by 6 bases and J by 2 bases, with 8 bases between them. CDR3 size: 12 residues. CDR3 protein: CASSLRAYEQYF. In DNA, the CDR3 is TGTGCCAGCAGCCTTAGAGCCTACGAGCAGTACTTC.

J is TRBJ1-6 and V is TRBV11-2; a weak D match, TRBD1 (5 bases). The germline V and J ends were trimmed by 5 bases and 0 bases, with 11 bases remaining between them. In germline, CDR1 is SGHAT, CDR2 FQNNGV. CDR3 length: 16 residues. CDR3 nucleotide sequence: TGTGCCAGCAGCACTCGGGACGGCTCCTATAATTCACCCCTCCACTTT. Translation gives CASSTRDGSYNSPLHF. The complete variable domain, with remaining parts taken from reference TRBV11-2 and TRBJ1-6, reads EAGVAQSPRYKIIEKRQSVAFWCNPISGHATLYWYQQILGQGPKLLIQFQNNGVVDDSQLPKDRFSAERLKGVDSTLKIQPAKLEDSAVYLCASSTRDGSYNSPLHFGNGTRLTVT.

The rearrangement links TRBV6-5 to TRBJ1-2; D is undetermined. This CDR3 has 13 residues. Germline CDR1 is MNHEY and CDR2 is SVGAGI. V was cut by 2 bases and J by 8 bases, with 12 bases left in between. CDR3 region: CASSYAGPGGYTF. The DNA of the CDR3 is TGTGCCAGCAGTTACGCCGGTCCCGGGGGCTACACCTTC.

This sequence joins TRBV24-1 and TRBJ2-7; perhaps TRBD1 as D (6 bases). This CDR3 is built from 16 residues. Looked up from germline, CDR1 is KGHDR and CDR2 is SFDVKD. Trimming shortened V by 6 bases and J by 0 bases, and 17 bases separated the two germline ends. The CDR3 loop is CATSRSGQGHSYEQYF. Written as DNA, the CDR3 is TGTGCCACCAGTAGGTCCGGGCAGGGGCACTCCTACGAGCAGTACTTC.

The V call is TRBV14, the J call TRBJ1-6, with D unresolved. The germline gives CDR1 SGHDN, CDR2 FVKESK. The CDR3 sequence is 12 residues long. V was clipped by 2 bases and J by 9 bases, with 5 bases between them. The DNA for the CDR3 is TGTGCCAGCAGCCAACGGGGTTCACCCCTCCACTTT. This encodes CASSQRGSPLHF.

In DNA, the CDR3 is TGTGCCAGCAGCCAGAGTCTCTACGAGCAGTACTTC. It is translated as CASSQSLYEQYF. This chain connects TRBV14 to TRBJ2-7, with D unclear. Germline V CDR1 and CDR2: SGHDN, FVKESK. Trimming cost V 3 bases and J 3 bases, with 6 bases left between them. The CDR3 covers 12 residues.

This rearrangement joins TRBV7-9 to TRBJ1-5; D remains ambiguous. The V end was cut by 5 bases, the J end by 4 bases, with 9 bases between. Per germline, CDR1 SEHNR and CDR2 FQNEAQ (reference sequence). The CDR3 loop spans 13 amino acids. The DNA of the CDR3 is TGTGCCAGCAGCGAAGGGCATAATCAGCCCCAGCATTTT. It is translated as CASSEGHNQPQHF.

This sequence joins TRBV5-6 and TRBJ2-7, with 10 bases that match TRBD1. The junction had 8 bases not matched to a gene; V was cut back by 2 bases and J by 6 bases. Germline V lookup: CDR1 SGHDT, CDR2 YYEEEE. CDR3 size: 15 residues. In nucleotides, the CDR3 is TGTGCCAGCAGCTTCCGGGACAGGGGTTCGCTCGAGCAGTACTTC. This gives the protein CASSFRDRGSLEQYF. Combining the CDR3 with reference TRBV5-6 and TRBJ2-7 gives the whole variable domain DAGVTQSPTHLIKTRGQQVTLRCSPKSGHDTVSWYQQALGQGPQFIFQYYEEEERQRGNFPDRFSGHQFPNYSSELNVNALLLGDSALYLCASSFRDRGSLEQYFGPGTRLTVT.

V is TRBV11-3 and J is TRBJ2-1; a weak D match, TRBD1 (5 bases). V was cut by 6 bases and J by 1 base, with 10 bases left in between. CDR1 and CDR2 (germline): SGHNT, YENEEA. There are 14 residues in the CDR3. This chain's CDR3 is CASSTGFSYNEQFF. Written as DNA, the CDR3 is TGTGCCAGCAGTACAGGATTTTCCTACAATGAGCAGTTCTTC. Full variable domain (outside the CDR3, taken from reference TRBV11-3 and TRBJ2-1): EAGVVQSPRYKIIEKKQPVAFWCNPISGHNTLYWYLQNLGQGPELLIRYENEEAVDDSQLPKDRFSAERLKGVDSTLKIQPAELGDSAVYLCASSTGFSYNEQFFGPGTRLTVL.

The chain couples TRBV9 to TRBJ1-6; the D is unclear. The V end lost 0 bases, the J end lost 7 bases, and 14 bases lay between the germline ends. Germline-derived CDR1 and CDR2 are SGDLS and YYNGEE. This CDR3 is built from 16 residues. The CDR3 sequence: CASSVEGSSMNSPLHF. CDR3 DNA: TGTGCCAGCAGCGTAGAAGGCAGTTCAATGAATTCACCCCTCCACTTT.

The chain uses TRBV5-1 and TRBJ1-2; TRBD1 is a possible D gene (6 bases). This CDR3 spans 14 amino acids. Per germline, CDR1 SGHRS and CDR2 YFSETQ. Trimming took 0 bases from V and 10 from J, leaving 16 bases between them. DNA of the CDR3: TGCGCCAGCAGCTTGGCGGGGGCGCGTATATTCTACACCTTC. Translation gives CASSLAGARIFYTF.